The rows below give T cell receptor beta chains drawn from one sample of a study of human T cells and chemical hapten exposure. TCRdb passed the RACE reads through MiXCR, listing each CDR3 protein once. Of about 290,000 distinct CDR3 sequences in the sample, about 7.7% were seen once. The sequenced sample was whole blood, obtained in connection with sensitization to the hapten diphenylcyclopropenone (DPC). These receptors originate from a man younger than 35 with alopecia areata. Some clones in this sample may be carry-over from other donors' samples. Each CDR3 is given with its conserved first and last residue. A D gene is named only where the DNA matches it firmly. For some rows the clone size is stated as once, few or many, or as a class when expanded; others skip it.

d_gene,v_gene,len,j_gene,abundance,CDR3nt,CDR3aa
-,TRBV2,14,TRBJ1-3,many,TGTGCCAGCATGGGTGGGAACTCTGGAAACACCATATATTTT,CASMGGNSGNTIYF
TRBD2,TRBV12-3/TRBV12-4,15,TRBJ2-7,-,TGTGCCAGCAGTTTAGGGGGGGGACCAACCTACGAGCAGTACTTC,CASSLGGGPTYEQYF
TRBD1,TRBV12-3/TRBV12-4,15,TRBJ1-5,-,TGTGCCAGCAGCCGAGACAGGGAAACTAATCAGCCCCAGCATTTT,CASSRDRETNQPQHF
TRBD1,TRBV3-1,14,TRBJ1-4,-,TGTGCCAGCAGCCCCCGGGACAGAAATGAAAAACTGTTTTTT,CASSPRDRNEKLFF
-,TRBV7-9,16,TRBJ1-1,few,TGTGCCAGCAGCCTCAACAGGGTTGTTATACGGACTGAAGCTTTCTTT,CASSLNRVVIRTEAFF
-,TRBV6-2/TRBV6-3,13,TRBJ1-1,few,TGTGCCAGCAGTTATCACAAGAACACTGAAGCTTTCTTT,CASSYHKNTEAFF
TRBD2,TRBV7-2,15,TRBJ2-3,few,TGTGCCAGCAGGCCCCCGGGACTAGTCGCAGATACGCAGTATTTT,CASRPPGLVADTQYF
-,TRBV5-5,17,TRBJ2-7,few,TGTGCCAGCAGCCAAGAGGGCAACAGATCCCCGAACTACGAGCAGTACTTC,CASSQEGNRSPNYEQYF
-,TRBV3-1,14,TRBJ2-5,many,TGTGCCAGCAGCCTCCTCCCTGGCGGAGAGACCCAGTACTTC,CASSLLPGGETQYF
-,TRBV6-2/TRBV6-3,14,TRBJ2-5,-,TGTGCCAGCAACAACGACAGGTTATGGGAGACCCAGTACTTC,CASNNDRLWETQYF
-,TRBV6-5,13,TRBJ2-1,few,TGTGCCAGCACCGGGACCACGAACAATGAGCAGTTCTTC,CASTGTTNNEQFF
TRBD1,TRBV4-3,16,TRBJ2-1,-,TGCGCCAGCAGCCCAGGACAGGGGGGGTCCTACAATGAGCAGTTCTTC,CASSPGQGGSYNEQFF
TRBD1,TRBV15,15,TRBJ2-1,-,TGTGTCACCAGCACCCGGGACAGGGCCTACAATGAGCAGTTCTTC,CVTSTRDRAYNEQFF
TRBD2,TRBV20-1,17,TRBJ2-3,few,TGCAGTGCTAGAGATCTTAGGTTAGCGGGACTCACAGATACGCAGTATTTT,CSARDLRLAGLTDTQYF
-,TRBV27,12,TRBJ1-6,-,TGTGCCAGCAGTTTAAATGGTTCACCCCTCCACTTT,CASSLNGSPLHF
TRBD2,TRBV3-1,16,TRBJ2-3,-,TGTGCCAGCAGCCGCTTCGGACTAGCGGGCACAGATACGCAGTATTTT,CASSRFGLAGTDTQYF
-,TRBV7-2,15,TRBJ2-3,-,TGTGCCAGCAGCTGGACCGCTCTACCCACAGATACGCAGTATTTT,CASSWTALPTDTQYF
-,TRBV25-1,17,TRBJ2-2,many,TGTGCCAGCAGTACCCACGCAGACTCCGTGAACACCGGGGAGCTGTTTTTT,CASSTHADSVNTGELFF
-,TRBV2,13,TRBJ1-1,-,TGTGCCAGCAGGAATAGTGGGCACACTGAAGCTTTCTTT,CASRNSGHTEAFF
TRBD1,TRBV9,15,TRBJ1-1,-,TGTGCCAGCAGCGTAGGGGGGACAGGCAGAACTGAAGCTTTCTTT,CASSVGGTGRTEAFF
-,TRBV5-1,14,TRBJ2-3,many,TGCGCCAGCAGCTTGGCCGACAACACAGATACGCAGTATTTT,CASSLADNTDTQYF
-,TRBV25-1,16,TRBJ1-6,-,TGTGCCAGCAGCGCTACAGGGTGGATGAGAAATTCACCCCTCCACTTT,CASSATGWMRNSPLHF
-,TRBV6-2/TRBV6-3,15,TRBJ1-2,-,TGTGCCAGCAGTTACTCGACCGGAATCAACTATGGCTACACCTTC,CASSYSTGINYGYTF
-,TRBV4-3,14,TRBJ1-4,few,TGCGCCAGCGCTCTCGACCGCTTAAATGAAAAACTGTTTTTT,CASALDRLNEKLFF
TRBD1,TRBV6-5,15,TRBJ1-2,-,TGTGCCAGCAGTCCGAGACAGGGAGCTAACTATGGCTACACCTTC,CASSPRQGANYGYTF
TRBD1,TRBV7-2,13,TRBJ2-4,-,TGTGCCAGCAGCTTTGAAGGGGGCAACATTCAGTACTTC,CASSFEGGNIQYF
-,TRBV20-1,14,TRBJ1-3,-,TGCAGTGCCCCCGGACTGCTCTCTGGAAACACCATATATTTT,CSAPGLLSGNTIYF
-,TRBV7-2,15,TRBJ1-4,-,TGTGCCAGCAGTCCGGGAGGTACAACTAATGAAAAACTGTTTTTT,CASSPGGTTNEKLFF
-,TRBV7-9,14,TRBJ1-1,once,TGTGCCAGCAGCTTAGGTGAAGCCGGCACTGAAGCTTTCTTT,CASSLGEAGTEAFF
-,TRBV7-2,18,TRBJ2-3,-,TGTGCCAGCATCAGGCTTCTTAACTTTTTTTGGACCACAGATACGCAGTATTTT,CASIRLLNFFWTTDTQYF
TRBD1,TRBV27,18,TRBJ1-1,-,TGTGCCAGCAGTTTGACCCGGTTTCGACGACAGGGTCCTACTGAAGCTTTCTTT,CASSLTRFRRQGPTEAFF
TRBD2,TRBV7-2,15,TRBJ2-1,-,TGTGCCAGCAGCTTAGACGGGGGGGCCCACAATGAGCAGTTCTTC,CASSLDGGAHNEQFF